A selection of T cell receptor beta chains follows, all from one sample in a study of cytomegalovirus exposure and HLA in healthy donors. Using immunoSEQ multiplex PCR, the repertoire was profiled, and TCRdb retains in-frame clones only, with some absent. The profile shows 95,000 to 150,000 clones, 60% to 85% of them singletons. Material: PBMCs. These receptors were collected from a woman aged 40 to 50 in good health and CMV-seropositive. The CDR3 runs from the conserved cysteine through the conserved F or W. D genes are given only for firm matches. Expanded clones get a size class; other rows say once, few or many, or leave the size out.

length: 14
D: .
V: TRBV27
size: few
J: TRBJ1-5
CDR3: CASSLSRSNQPQHF

length: 14
D: TRBD1
V: TRBV27
size: .
J: TRBJ2-7
CDR3: CASRLGQGAHEQYF

length: 17
D: .
V: TRBV27
size: .
J: TRBJ2-1
CDR3: CASSSLGLALSRNEQFF

length: 16
D: TRBD1
V: TRBV7-9
size: once
J: TRBJ2-5
CDR3: CASSPRGGAGQETQYF

length: 15
D: .
V: TRBV6-4
size: .
J: TRBJ2-3
CDR3: CASSDSKGGADTQYF

length: 14
D: .
V: TRBV9
size: .
J: TRBJ1-1
CDR3: CASSAGTENTEAFF

length: 15
D: TRBD2
V: TRBV7-9
size: .
J: TRBJ2-5
CDR3: CASSGVGGVEETQYF

length: 14
D: .
V: TRBV6-1
size: .
J: TRBJ2-5
CDR3: CASKLERDQETQYF

length: 14
D: TRBD2
V: TRBV11-3
size: .
J: TRBJ2-7
CDR3: CASSPPGTSVEQYF

length: 15
D: TRBD1
V: TRBV7-2
size: few
J: TRBJ1-3
CDR3: CASSLQGRSGNTIYF

length: 18
D: TRBD1
V: TRBV5-4
size: .
J: TRBJ2-7
CDR3: CASSQGQGERKSSYEQYF

length: 16
D: .
V: TRBV11-3
size: once
J: TRBJ2-2
CDR3: CASSPNRFANTGELFF

length: 15
D: .
V: TRBV4-2
size: .
J: TRBJ1-1
CDR3: CASSQVEAKNTEAFF

length: 14
D: .
V: TRBV18
size: .
J: TRBJ2-5
CDR3: CASSRTGSLETQYF

length: 15
D: .
V: TRBV2
size: few
J: TRBJ1-5
CDR3: CASSPEGAGNQPQHF

length: 14
D: TRBD1
V: TRBV18
size: .
J: TRBJ1-1
CDR3: CASSPGTGMTEAFF

length: 14
D: .
V: TRBV10-3
size: .
J: TRBJ2-3
CDR3: CAISLAIDTDTQYF

length: 17
D: TRBD1
V: TRBV4-1
size: .
J: TRBJ1-5
CDR3: CASSQGTGSYSNQPQHF

length: 13
D: .
V: TRBV15
size: .
J: TRBJ1-2
CDR3: CATSKGGGYGYTF

length: 12
D: .
V: TRBV19
size: .
J: TRBJ1-2
CDR3: CASSSLGYGYTF

length: 16
D: TRBD2
V: TRBV5-5
size: .
J: TRBJ2-1
CDR3: CASSFLAGGPRNEQFF

length: 16
D: TRBD2
V: TRBV5-3
size: .
J: TRBJ2-5
CDR3: CARSLSSGRAIETQYF

length: 14
D: .
V: TRBV7-3
size: .
J: TRBJ2-6
CDR3: CASSASAGANVLTF

length: 15
D: TRBD1
V: TRBV9
size: .
J: TRBJ2-2
CDR3: CASSPTGDNTGELFF

length: 16
D: TRBD1
V: TRBV4-1
size: .
J: .
CDR3: CASSRVARGSLDEQYF

length: 16
D: TRBD1
V: TRBV9
size: .
J: TRBJ1-1
CDR3: CASSPGTGLGNTEAFF

length: 15
D: TRBD1
V: TRBV9
size: .
J: TRBJ1-1
CDR3: CASSDMTGKNTEAFF

length: 16
D: TRBD2
V: TRBV12-5
size: .
J: TRBJ2-3
CDR3: CASGLGLAGAIDTQYF

length: 13
D: TRBD1
V: TRBV29-1
size: .
J: TRBJ1-1
CDR3: CSAATGGNTEAFF

length: 14
D: TRBD1
V: TRBV7-6
size: once
J: TRBJ2-7
CDR3: CASSLSRTGYEQYF

length: 13
D: .
V: TRBV19
size: few
J: TRBJ1-1
CDR3: CASSSGRSTEAFF

length: 17
D: TRBD2
V: TRBV30
size: few
J: TRBJ2-1
CDR3: CAWSGTSGRSSYNEQFF

length: 14
D: .
V: TRBV5-1
size: .
J: TRBJ2-7
CDR3: CASSLGGNSYEQYF

length: 15
D: TRBD2
V: TRBV7-2
size: .
J: .
CDR3: CASSPSGREPYEQYF

length: 14
D: .
V: TRBV4-1
size: .
J: TRBJ2-5
CDR3: CASSSGTVQETQYF

length: 14
D: TRBD1
V: TRBV28
size: .
J: TRBJ1-4
CDR3: CASSTQGAGEKLFF

length: 13
D: TRBD1
V: TRBV18
size: .
J: TRBJ1-1
CDR3: CASTGGAKTEAFF

length: 16
D: TRBD1
V: TRBV7-2
size: .
J: TRBJ2-7
CDR3: CASSPSQGAPGLEQYF

length: 13
D: .
V: TRBV7-3
size: .
J: TRBJ2-3
CDR3: CASSLGPGDTQYF

length: 16
D: .
V: TRBV4-3
size: few
J: TRBJ2-6
CDR3: CASSQDPGDGANVLTF

length: 16
D: .
V: TRBV7-8
size: .
J: TRBJ1-2
CDR3: CASSPRPGPPSYGYTF

length: 15
D: .
V: TRBV18
size: .
J: TRBJ2-1
CDR3: CASSPEAGSYNEQFF

length: 15
D: .
V: TRBV7-9
size: .
J: TRBJ1-5
CDR3: CASSANSNSNQPQHF

length: 13
D: .
V: TRBV9
size: .
J: TRBJ2-7
CDR3: CASSVREGGEQYF

length: 17
D: TRBD1
V: TRBV5-4
size: .
J: TRBJ1-2
CDR3: CASSTGGGQGRLDGYTF

length: 16
D: TRBD2
V: TRBV6-4
size: .
J: TRBJ2-1
CDR3: CASSDSGGGDYNEQFF

length: 19
D: .
V: TRBV9
size: .
J: TRBJ1-2
CDR3: CASSVLGPPLRDNNYGYTF

length: 15
D: TRBD2
V: TRBV4-2
size: once
J: TRBJ2-4
CDR3: CASSQDGTSGYIQYF

length: 16
D: TRBD1
V: TRBV9
size: .
J: TRBJ1-3
CDR3: CASSDPNRGRGNTIYF

length: 14
D: TRBD1
V: TRBV19
size: few
J: TRBJ2-2
CDR3: CASRDRGDTGELFF

length: 16
D: .
V: TRBV30
size: .
J: TRBJ2-3
CDR3: CAWSQPSRGWWDTQYF

length: 14
D: TRBD1
V: TRBV5-1
size: .
J: TRBJ2-7
CDR3: CASSSGTGLYEQYF

length: 14
D: TRBD2
V: TRBV5-1
size: .
J: TRBJ2-7
CDR3: CASSLSGGEYEQYF

length: 14
D: TRBD2
V: TRBV9
size: .
J: TRBJ2-1
CDR3: CASNLAGGPNEQFF

length: 14
D: .
V: TRBV29-1
size: .
J: TRBJ1-2
CDR3: CSVGSGVVNYGYTF

length: 15
D: TRBD2
V: TRBV6-5
size: .
J: TRBJ2-7
CDR3: CASRETLADSYEQYF

length: 14
D: .
V: TRBV30
size: .
J: TRBJ1-6
CDR3: CAIRVSTYNSPLHF